The 32 T cell receptor beta chains listed next were all sequenced from one sample in a study of cytomegalovirus exposure and HLA in healthy donors. PCR amplification relied on 60 Vbeta primers (plus 13 Jbeta primers). Produced via immunoSEQ multiplex PCR; TCRdb's table is partial and in-frame only. The table has approximately 150,000 clones, approximately 80% seen once. The sequenced sample consisted of PBMCs. The receptors were sampled from a woman between 40 and 55 years old in good health and CMV-seropositive.

The chain is built from TRBV14 and TRBJ2-3; D is unclear. Trimming removed 2 bases from V and 4 bases from J, with 10 bases in between. The CDR3 has 14 amino acids. Looked up from germline, CDR1 is SGHDN and CDR2 is FVKESK. The DNA for the CDR3 is TGTGCCAGCAGCCAACCTCGAGCCCCAGATACGCAGTATTTT. This sequence encodes CASSQPRAPDTQYF.

J is TRBJ2-1 and V is TRBV5-8; TRBD2 matches at 15 bases. CDR1 is SGHTS, CDR2 YDEGEE, per germline. The CDR3 consists of 15 residues. The V and J ends lost 6 bases and 6 bases, in that order; junction bases with no gene match: 4. CDR3 bases: TGTGCCAGCACCCTGGGACTAGCGGGAGGCAATGAGCAGTTCTTC. Protein product: CASTLGLAGGNEQFF.

The rearrangement uses TRBV7-6 and TRBJ2-1; 11 bases fit TRBD2. The CDR3 length is 15 residues. Germline trimming cut 5 bases from V and 4 bases from J; bases unmatched to any gene: 4. The germline V gene encodes CDR1 SGHVS and CDR2 FNYEAQ. The DNA of the CDR3 is TGTGCCAGCAGCCCTACTAGCGGGAGATACAATGAGCAGTTCTTC. This translates into CASSPTSGRYNEQFF. Full variable domain (outside the CDR3, taken from reference TRBV7-6 and TRBJ2-1): GAGVSQSPRYKVTKRGQDVALRCDPISGHVSLYWYRQALGQGPEFLTYFNYEAQQDKSGLPNDRFSAERPEGSISTLTIQRTEQRDSAMYRCASSPTSGRYNEQFFGPGTRLTVL.

The gene calls are TRBV7-9 and TRBJ1-2; no definite D call. Germline V lookup: CDR1 SEHNR, CDR2 FQNEAQ (reference sequence). V was cut by 2 bases and J by 5 bases, with 12 bases left in between. CDR3 length: 14 amino acids. The chain's CDR3 is CASSLSGGMYGYTF. In DNA, the CDR3 is TGTGCCAGCAGCTTATCGGGAGGGATGTATGGCTACACCTTC.

The sample holds one count of this clone. V is TRBV19 and J is TRBJ2-6; D unclear. V was cut by 3 bases and J by 4 bases, with 10 bases left in between. The CDR3 sequence is 15 residues long. CDR1 is LNHDA, CDR2 SQIVND, per germline (reference sequence). Written as DNA, the CDR3 is TGTGCCAGTAGTATGTACGGGTCCGGGGCCAACGTCCTGACTTTC. Translation gives CASSMYGSGANVLTF.

This chain connects TRBV11-2 to TRBJ2-7; D is possibly TRBD2 (5 bases). V shed 1 base and J shed 1 base, with 8 bases lying between them. In germline, CDR1 is SGHAT, CDR2 FQNNGV. The CDR3 is 14 amino acids. CDR3 nucleotide sequence: TGTGCCAGCAGCTTAGTCAGCGGTTCCTACGAGCAGTACTTC. Amino acid sequence: CASSLVSGSYEQYF.

This sequence joins TRBV6-5 and TRBJ1-2; D is unresolved. The CDR3 totals 13 residues. Trimming pared 5 bases from V and 2 bases from J, leaving 9 bases between. Germline-derived CDR1 and CDR2 are MNHEY and SVGAGI. CDR3 region: CASSKGGNYGYTF. DNA of the CDR3: TGTGCCAGCAGTAAAGGAGGGAACTATGGCTACACCTTC.

This clone was observed a few times. This chain connects TRBV21-1 to TRBJ2-5; the D call in the table, TRBD1, was not verified against the DNA. TRBV21-1 is annotated as a pseudogene. This CDR3 is 15 amino acids long. The CDR3 DNA reads TGTGCCAGCATGTCATCACAGGGGGTGGAAGAGACCCAGTACTTC. Translating it yields CASMSSQGVEETQYF.

This chain connects TRBV19 to TRBJ1-6; 7 bases are shared with TRBD1. There are 16 residues in the CDR3. CDR1 is LNHDA, CDR2 SQIVND, per germline (reference sequence). V trimming: 4 bases; J trimming: 8 bases; junction bases outside the gene matches: 11. Here the CDR3 reads CASSTSDRVRDSPLHF. The CDR3 coding sequence is TGTGCCAGTAGTACCTCCGACAGGGTCAGGGATTCACCCCTCCACTTT.

The rearrangement joins TRBV5-8 to TRBJ2-7, with D possibly matching TRBD2 (6 bases). The ends were cut back, 4 bases at V and 3 bases at J, with 17 bases in the middle. There are 15 residues in the CDR3. CDR1 and CDR2 from the germline V gene are SGHTS and YDEGEE. The CDR3 coding sequence is TGTGCCAGCAGCCCCCTCCGGGGGAAATACTACGAGCAGTACTTC. Translation gives CASSPLRGKYYEQYF.

The genes are TRBV18 and TRBJ1-2; no reliable D call. The V gene lost 3 bases and the J gene lost 0 bases, with 5 bases spanning the gap. Germline V gives CDR1 KGHSH, CDR2 LQKENI. This CDR3 is built from 13 residues. CDR3 sequence (DNA): TGTGCCAGCTCACCGGGCTCTAACTATGGCTACACCTTC. Its protein is CASSPGSNYGYTF. Combining the CDR3 with reference TRBV18 and TRBJ1-2 gives the whole variable domain NAGVMQNPRHLVRRRGQEARLRCSPMKGHSHVYWYRQLPEEGLKFMVYLQKENIIDESGMPKERFSAEFPKEGPSILRIQQVVRGDSAAYFCASSPGSNYGYTFGSGTRLTVV.

In this sample, this clone turned up once. The J gene is TRBJ1-2, the V gene TRBV29-1; D unclear. In germline, CDR1 is SQVTM, CDR2 ANQGSEA. The CDR3 has 13 residues. Trimming removed 7 bases at V and 1 base at J, with 13 bases between. CDR3 DNA sequence: TGCAGCGCTAGAGGGATGAGTAACTATGGCTACACCTTC. Amino acid sequence: CSARGMSNYGYTF.

The chain links TRBV5-1 to TRBJ2-5; no definite D call. The CDR3 has 13 residues. V was cut by 5 bases and J by 0 bases, with 8 bases left in between. CDR1 is SGHRS and CDR2 is YFSETQ in the germline V gene. The CDR3 DNA reads TGCGCCAGCAGGACGGGTGACCAAGAGACCCAGTACTTC. This sequence encodes CASRTGDQETQYF.

This rearrangement joins TRBV27 to TRBJ2-7; tentatively, D is TRBD2 (6 bases). The CDR3 sequence is 14 residues long. Trimming removed 2 bases at V and 2 bases at J, with 10 bases between. Germline loops: CDR1 MNHEY, CDR2 SMNVEV (reference sequence). CDR3 residues: CASSLAGGTYEQYF. The DNA of the CDR3 is TGTGCCAGCAGTTTAGCTGGGGGGACCTACGAGCAGTACTTC.

The chain links TRBV28 to TRBJ2-7; TRBD1 matches at 7 bases. V lost 5 bases to trimming and J lost 3 bases; unmatched junction nucleotides: 7. The CDR3 covers 14 residues. Germline V CDR1 and CDR2: MDHEN, SYDVKM. DNA for the CDR3: TGTGCCAGCAGTGCGACAGGGATCCTCTACGAGCAGTACTTC. Amino acids: CASSATGILYEQYF.

The V call is TRBV11-2, the J call TRBJ2-5; D uncertain. Matching the DNA end better, TRBJ2-7 makes the J call doubtful. CDR1 is SGHAT, CDR2 FQNNGV, per germline. The CDR3 contains 11 residues. The CDR3 protein is CASRSTYEQYF. The DNA of the CDR3 is TGTGCCAGCAGGTCTACCTACGAGCAGTACTTC.

The genes are TRBV10-3 and TRBJ1-3, with 8 bases aligning to TRBD1. Looked up from germline, CDR1 is ENHRY and CDR2 is SYGVKD. J was trimmed by 0 bases and V by 7 bases; bases with no gene match: 5. This CDR3 comprises 15 residues. As DNA, the CDR3 is TGTGCCATCAACCCGGGACAGGTCTCTGGAAACACCATATATTTT. It encodes CAINPGQVSGNTIYF.

This clone has a handful of counts. This chain joins TRBV5-6 and TRBJ1-1; 8 bases align to TRBD1. The junction had 7 bases not matched to a gene; V was cut back by 6 bases and J by 3 bases. CDR3 length: 14 residues. The germline V gene encodes CDR1 SGHDT and CDR2 YYEEEE. The CDR3 is CASILTGGDTEAFF. DNA of the CDR3: TGTGCCAGCATCCTCACAGGGGGGGACACTGAAGCTTTCTTT.

The chain links TRBV14 to TRBJ2-1, with 9 bases that match TRBD2. The CDR3 is 16 residues long. With V trimmed by 4 bases and J by 2 bases, 6 bases remained unmatched. Germline V lookup: CDR1 SGHDN, CDR2 FVKESK. DNA for the CDR3: TGTGCCAGCAGCCGGTACGGGACTAGCACCTACAATGAGCAGTTCTTC. Its translation: CASSRYGTSTYNEQFF.

The chain combines TRBV7-3 with TRBJ2-1; the match to TRBD2 covers 9 bases. The CDR3 has 16 residues. J was trimmed by 7 bases and V by 2 bases; bases with no gene match: 9. The V gene's germline CDR1 is SGHTA and CDR2 FQGTGA. This chain's CDR3 is CASSLGSLAGTNEQFF. The DNA for the CDR3 is TGTGCCAGCAGCTTAGGCAGCCTAGCGGGGACTAATGAGCAGTTCTTC. Variable domain in full (rest from reference TRBV7-3 and TRBJ2-1): GAGVSQTPSNKVTEKGKYVELRCDPISGHTALYWYRQSLGQGPEFLIYFQGTGAADDSGLPNDRFFAVRPEGSVSTLKIQRTERGDSAVYLCASSLGSLAGTNEQFFGPGTRLTVL.

The V gene is TRBV7-2, the J gene TRBJ2-3; 10 bases map to TRBD2. The CDR3 is 18 amino acids. Germline CDR1 is SGHTA and CDR2 is FQGNSA. Germline trimming cut 0 bases from V and 5 bases from J; bases unmatched to any gene: 11. The CDR3 DNA is TGTGCCAGCAGCTTAGCGCGTGGGCTAGCGGGAGCTAGAGATACGCAGTATTTT. This encodes CASSLARGLAGARDTQYF.

This clone was seen only once. This rearrangement joins TRBV6-1 to TRBJ1-2; 7 positions agree with TRBD1. Germline V CDR1 and CDR2: MNHNS, SASEGT. V lost 0 bases to trimming and J lost 8 bases; unmatched junction nucleotides: 12. CDR3 length: 16 amino acids. The CDR3 sequence is CASSEALRTGAYGYTF. The CDR3 DNA is TGTGCCAGCAGTGAAGCGCTTCGGACAGGAGCGTACGGCTACACCTTC.

The chain employs TRBV7-6 and TRBJ2-1; 9 positions match TRBD2. This CDR3 region has 15 residues. Looked up from germline, CDR1 is SGHVS and CDR2 is FNYEAQ. V shed 4 bases and J 1 base; nucleotides not matched to a gene: 2. DNA for the CDR3: TGTGCCAGCAGCTCGACTAGCGGATCCTACAATGAGCAGTTCTTC. This sequence encodes CASSSTSGSYNEQFF.

This clone was seen a few times. The V call is TRBV5-3, the J call TRBJ1-5; no clear D gene. TRBV5-3 is labeled an ORF, and its function is uncertain. The CDR3 is 16 amino acids. V lost 3 bases, J lost 1 base, and 14 bases lay in between. The CDR3 sequence is CARSSTQKRSNQPQHF. The CDR3 DNA sequence: TGTGCCAGAAGCTCCACACAGAAACGGAGCAATCAGCCCCAGCATTTT.

V and J are TRBV11-2 and TRBJ2-7; D is undetermined. This CDR3 is built from 13 residues. With 0 bases removed from V and 6 bases from J, the gap between germline ends came to 9 bases. CDR1 is SGHAT, CDR2 FQNNGV, per germline. The CDR3 DNA reads as TGTGCCAGCAGCTTAGAATCCTCGTCCGAGCAGTACTTC. As protein: CASSLESSSEQYF.

This clone was observed a few times. This rearrangement joins TRBV14 to TRBJ1-3; possibly TRBD1 for D (6 bases). This CDR3 is 15 amino acids long. The germline CDR1 and CDR2 sequences are SGHDN and FVKESK. The V gene lost 6 bases and the J gene lost 1 base, with 13 bases spanning the gap. The CDR3 DNA sequence: TGTGCCAGCAGTCAAAAAGGACAGTCTGGAAACACCATATATTTT. Translated: CASSQKGQSGNTIYF.

The chain has TRBV7-9 and TRBJ2-5; TRBD1 matches at 8 bases. Germline V CDR1 and CDR2: SEHNR, FQNEAQ (reference sequence). CDR3 length: 15 amino acids. Germline trimming cut 5 bases from V and 3 bases from J; bases unmatched to any gene: 8. DNA for the CDR3: TGTGCCAGCAGCACCCATGGACAGGGAGAAGAGACCCAGTACTTC. Encoded protein: CASSTHGQGEETQYF.

The chain uses TRBV29-1 and TRBJ2-3; D may be TRBD1 (6 bases). The CDR3 totals 14 residues. Germline V gives CDR1 SQVTM, CDR2 ANQGSEA. V was shortened by 7 bases and J by 4 bases, with 18 bases between the two germline ends. The CDR3 loop is CSAGQQGRADTQYF. The CDR3 coding sequence is TGCAGCGCGGGACAACAGGGACGCGCAGATACGCAGTATTTT.

The chain combines TRBV7-9 with TRBJ2-1, with 7 bases aligning to TRBD1. This CDR3 has 17 residues. CDR1 and CDR2 (germline): SEHNR, FQNEAQ (reference sequence). The V and J ends lost 5 bases and 0 bases, in that order; junction bases with no gene match: 10. DNA of the CDR3: TGTGCCAGCAGCCGAAGTCAGACAGGGAGCTCCTACAATGAGCAGTTCTTC. Its translation is CASSRSQTGSSYNEQFF.

This sequence joins TRBV6-1 and TRBJ2-1; perhaps TRBD2 as D (7 bases). CDR3 length: 15 amino acids. Trimming shortened V by 8 bases and J by 4 bases, and 18 bases separated the two germline ends. The germline V gene has CDR1 MNHNS and CDR2 SASEGT. Here the CDR3 reads CASALGGGGYNEQFF. The CDR3 DNA is TGTGCCAGCGCCCTTGGAGGGGGGGGTTACAATGAGCAGTTCTTC.

This chain joins TRBV9 and TRBJ2-2; the match to TRBD1 covers 7 bases. Germline V CDR1 and CDR2: SGDLS, YYNGEE. The CDR3 covers 15 residues. The V segment lost 4 bases and the J segment 10 bases; nucleotides outside the gene matches: 13. The CDR3 coding sequence is TGTGCCAGCAGCTCATCCTGGGACAGCCACCAGGAGCTGTTTTTT. Translating gives CASSSSWDSHQELFF. The full variable domain, in which reference TRBV9 and TRBJ2-2 provide the parts outside the CDR3, is DSGVTQTPKHLITATGQRVTLRCSPRSGDLSVYWYQQSLDQGLQFLIQYYNGEERAKGNILERFSAQQFPDLHSELNLSSLELGDSALYFCASSSSWDSHQELFFGEGSRLTVL.

This clone was counted only a few times. The chain recombines TRBV4-1 with TRBJ1-5; no firm D call. The V end lost 1 base, the J end lost 5 bases, and 15 bases lay between the germline ends. The germline V gene has CDR1 MGHRA and CDR2 YSYEKL. The CDR3 runs to 16 residues. The CDR3 region is CASSQGSAFRDQPQHF. CDR3 DNA sequence: TGCGCCAGCAGCCAAGGGTCGGCGTTCCGGGATCAGCCCCAGCATTTT.